This TCR beta chain was captured in a study of cytomegalovirus exposure and HLA in healthy donors. Regarding the study as a whole: As confirmed in vitro, three CMV-associated chains were specific for CMV antigens.

Germline V gene lookup returns CDR1 SNHLY and CDR2 FYNNEI. The V end lost 11 bases, the J end lost 0 bases, and 14 bases lay between the germline ends. This CDR3 is built from 14 residues. As for this clone: Its target is not known.

The protocol was immunoSEQ multiplex PCR, while the TCRdb copy is restricted to in-frame clones and leaves out a portion. Among over 150,000 clones listed, around 84% were seen once. The chain carries TRBV2 and TRBJ1-5; D ambiguous. The sequence derives from a human donor in good health. The sequenced sample was PBMCs. CDR3 in amino acids: CASGLLLSNQPQHF. CDR3 nucleotide sequence: TGTGCCTCCGGACTTTTACTTAGCAATCAGCCCCAGCATTTT.